This TCR beta chain was recovered during a study of naive and memory T cell subsets (dated by TCRdb to the late 2010s). With respect to the entire study: The figure summarizing these samples reported approximately ten blood donors, 7 tuberculin skin test biopsies and 3 saline control biopsies. PCR2 was typically performed as a SYBR Green qPCR that was stopped at a set threshold, although end-point PCR (around 6 cycles) could be used instead for low-input samples. The investigation overall reported the following: The potential sensitivity of the RNA-based method to TCR transcript changes with T cell activation and differentiation was acknowledged.

Library prep was done by 5' RACE. For the blood and skin samples, reverse transcription of TCR RNA was done with SuperScript IV along with alpha and beta constant region primers. The ligated cDNA was amplified in four rounds of PCR with nested alpha and beta constant region primers together with the SP2 primer. T4 RNA ligase 1 was used to ligate an oligonucleotide containing the Illumina SP2 primer and a UMI to the 3' end of the cDNA. To prevent hairpin formation, the 12-nucleotide UMI was made up of two random hexamers with an eight-base spacer between them. From the second PCR onward, the TCR alpha and beta chain libraries were handled separately, and dual indexing was used for multiplexing. After pooling, the indexed libraries were analyzed by capillary electrophoresis and sequenced on either an Illumina MiSeq or NextSeq. PhiX DNA at about 4.5-7.5% was added to the libraries to raise base diversity and improve cluster recognition. The study's own analysis went as follows. Demultiplexor took UMIs from read 2, joined the UMIs to the TCR sequence from read 1, and separated reads according to sample indices. Decombinator identified V and J genes and V-J junctions, assigning each TCR a five-part identifier including V and J deletions. Collapsinator relied on UMIs to correct both sequencing errors and PCR amplification heterogeneity, producing a UMI-based abundance for each TCR. CDR3Translator turned identifiers into nucleotide sequence, translated the nucleotide sequence into amino acids, and pulled out CDR3 regions based on terminal motifs. After normalization to the amount of input RNA, error-corrected alpha and beta TCR counts from blood and skin were compared. In-frame beta chains were kept once TCRdb had trimmed the public reads at Q25 with fastp and called clones with MiXCR. Each record represents a unique CDR3 protein, reported with the most common genes and DNA among its rows. Here the V and J calls rest on TCRdb's processing, not on the authors' analysis. The sample profile shows tens of thousands of distinct CDR3 sequences; roughly 25% of them were found once. Around 1.8% of the sample is in the top ten clones.

For whole blood analysis, approximately 2.5 ml of peripheral blood was collected from healthy adult volunteers into Tempus tubes, and RNA was extracted following the manufacturer's instructions. Using 3' ligation of a UMI-containing oligonucleotide to TCR cDNA, the study laid out a robust and sensitive protocol to amplify, sequence and analyze TCRs. Total RNA was used without cell sorting and was treated with RQ1 DNase before reverse transcription, with a target input of about 1 to 1000 ng. Libraries were prepared from skin biopsies and whole blood to test how robust the pipeline was in samples where T cells are a minority population. This clonotype was observed many times. This receptor's antigen is unknown. The input lacks base qualities; no much larger clone sits a single base away. The CDR3 starts with the cysteine, ends with the phenylalanine, and has 16 residues. The CDR3 DNA has 48 bases and is translated from base 1. Via the germline V gene (reference sequence), CDR1 is LNHDA and CDR2 SQIVND. Trimming removed 5 bases from V and 2 bases from J, leaving 16 bases between the germline ends.

The sequence was collected from a female donor in good health. The chain joins TRBV19 to TRBJ1-3; the D segment cannot be called with confidence. Read as DNA, the sequence is TGTGCCAGTAGTTACGGGTCGGTTACAACTGGAAACACCATATATTTT. Translation gives CASSYGSVTTGNTIYF.